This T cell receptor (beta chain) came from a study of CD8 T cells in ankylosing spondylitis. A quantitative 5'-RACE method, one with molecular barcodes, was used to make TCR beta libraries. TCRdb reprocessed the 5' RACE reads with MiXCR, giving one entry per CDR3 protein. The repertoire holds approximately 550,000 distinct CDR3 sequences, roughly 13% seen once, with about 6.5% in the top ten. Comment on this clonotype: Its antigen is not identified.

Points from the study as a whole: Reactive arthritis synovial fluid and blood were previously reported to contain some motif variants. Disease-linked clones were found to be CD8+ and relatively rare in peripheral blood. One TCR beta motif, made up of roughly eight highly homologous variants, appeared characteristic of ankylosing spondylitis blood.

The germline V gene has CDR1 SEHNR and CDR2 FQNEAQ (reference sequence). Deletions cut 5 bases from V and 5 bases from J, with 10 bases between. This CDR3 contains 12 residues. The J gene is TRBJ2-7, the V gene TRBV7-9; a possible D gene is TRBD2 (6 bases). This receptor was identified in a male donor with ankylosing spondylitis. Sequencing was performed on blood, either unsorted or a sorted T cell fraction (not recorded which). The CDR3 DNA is TGTGCCAGCAGCCGTAGGGAGGACGAGCAGTACTTC. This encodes CASSRREDEQYF. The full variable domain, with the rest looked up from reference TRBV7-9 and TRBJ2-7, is DTGVSQNPRHKITKRGQNVTFRCDPISEHNRLYWYRQTLGQGPEFLTYFQNEAQLEKSRLLSDRFSAERPKGSFSTLEIQRTEQGDSAMYLCASSRREDEQYFGPGTRLTVT.